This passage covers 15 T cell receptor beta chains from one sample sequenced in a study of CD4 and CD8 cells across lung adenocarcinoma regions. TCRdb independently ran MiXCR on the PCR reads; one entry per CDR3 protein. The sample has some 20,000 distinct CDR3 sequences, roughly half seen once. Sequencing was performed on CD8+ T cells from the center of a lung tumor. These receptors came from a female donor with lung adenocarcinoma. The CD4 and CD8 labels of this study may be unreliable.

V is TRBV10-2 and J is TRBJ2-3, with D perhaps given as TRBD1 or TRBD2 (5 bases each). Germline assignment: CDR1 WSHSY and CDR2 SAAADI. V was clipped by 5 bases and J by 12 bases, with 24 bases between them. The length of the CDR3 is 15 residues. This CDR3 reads CASSTTGRYPETQYF. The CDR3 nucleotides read TGCGCCAGCAGTACGACGGGACGGTACCCAGAGACCCAGTATTTT.

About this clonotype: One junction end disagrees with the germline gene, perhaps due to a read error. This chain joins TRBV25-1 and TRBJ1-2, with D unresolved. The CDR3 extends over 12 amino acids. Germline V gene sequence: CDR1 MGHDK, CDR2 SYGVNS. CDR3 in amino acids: CASRGENYGYSF. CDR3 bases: TGTGCCAGCAGGGGTGAGAACTATGGCTACTCCTTC.

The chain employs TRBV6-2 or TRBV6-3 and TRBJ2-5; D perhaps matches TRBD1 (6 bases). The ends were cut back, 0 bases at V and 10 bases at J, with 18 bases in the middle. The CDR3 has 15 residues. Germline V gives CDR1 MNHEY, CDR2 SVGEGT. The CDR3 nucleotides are TGTGCCAGCAGTTACTCAAGGGGGTGGGTCTACAACCAGTACTTC. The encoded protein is CASSYSRGWVYNQYF.

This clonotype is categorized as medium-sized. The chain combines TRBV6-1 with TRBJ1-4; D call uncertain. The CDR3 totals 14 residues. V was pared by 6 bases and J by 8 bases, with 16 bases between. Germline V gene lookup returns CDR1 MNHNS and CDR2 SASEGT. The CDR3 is CASRALMGSEKLFF. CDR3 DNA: TGTGCCAGCAGGGCCTTGATGGGGTCGGAAAAACTGTTTTTT.

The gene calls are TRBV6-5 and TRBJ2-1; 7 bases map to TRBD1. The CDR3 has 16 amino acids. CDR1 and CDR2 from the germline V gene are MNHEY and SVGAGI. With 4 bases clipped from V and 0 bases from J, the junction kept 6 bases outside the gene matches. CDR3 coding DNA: TGTGCCAGCAGTTCACAGGGGTTTTCCTCCTACAATGAGCAGTTCTTC. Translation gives CASSSQGFSSYNEQFF.

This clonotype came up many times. The CDR3 DNA reads as TGTGCCAGCAGTTTGCCACTAGCGAGTTACAATGAGCAGTTCTTC. It is translated as CASSLPLASYNEQFF. The gene calls are TRBV12-3 or TRBV12-4 and TRBJ2-1, with 7 bases lining up with TRBD2. Losses at the gene ends were 3 bases for V and 4 bases for J; bases not matched to a gene: 6. This CDR3 has 15 residues.

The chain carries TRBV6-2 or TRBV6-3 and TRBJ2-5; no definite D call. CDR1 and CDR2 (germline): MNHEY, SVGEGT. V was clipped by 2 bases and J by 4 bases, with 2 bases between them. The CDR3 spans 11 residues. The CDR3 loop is CASSYGETQYF. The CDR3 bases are TGTGCCAGCAGTTACGGAGAGACCCAGTACTTC.

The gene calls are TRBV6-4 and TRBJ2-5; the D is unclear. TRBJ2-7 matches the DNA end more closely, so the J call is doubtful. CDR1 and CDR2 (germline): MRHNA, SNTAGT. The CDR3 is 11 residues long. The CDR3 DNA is TGTGCCAGCAGTGACTCGCGCGAGCAGTACTTC. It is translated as CASSDSREQYF.

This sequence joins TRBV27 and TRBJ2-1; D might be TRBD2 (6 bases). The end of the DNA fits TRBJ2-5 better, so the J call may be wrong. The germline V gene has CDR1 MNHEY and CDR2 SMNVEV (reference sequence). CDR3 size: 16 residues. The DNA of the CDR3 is TGTGCCAGCAGTCCAAGTCTAGGAGGGCGGTCGGAGACCCAGTACTTC. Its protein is CASSPSLGGRSETQYF.

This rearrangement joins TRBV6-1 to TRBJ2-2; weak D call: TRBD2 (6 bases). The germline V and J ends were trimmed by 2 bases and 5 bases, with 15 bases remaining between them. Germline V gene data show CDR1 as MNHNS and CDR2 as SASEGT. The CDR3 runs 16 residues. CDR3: CASSETWTTETGELFF. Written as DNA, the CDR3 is TGTGCCAGCAGTGAAACGTGGACTACCGAGACCGGGGAGCTGTTTTTT.

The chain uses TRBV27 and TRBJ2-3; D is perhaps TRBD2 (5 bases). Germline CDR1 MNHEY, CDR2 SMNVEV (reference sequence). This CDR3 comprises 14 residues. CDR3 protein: CAGSGLADRETQYF. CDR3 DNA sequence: TGTGCGGGCAGTGGGCTAGCCGACCGAGAGACCCAGTATTTT.

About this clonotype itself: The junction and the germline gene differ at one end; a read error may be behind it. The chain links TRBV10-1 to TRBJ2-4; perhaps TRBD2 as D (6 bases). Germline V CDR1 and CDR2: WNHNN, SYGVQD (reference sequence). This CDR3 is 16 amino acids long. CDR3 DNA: TGCGCCAGCAGTGAGACGGGGCGGGGAGCCAAAAATACGCAGTATTTC. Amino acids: CASSETGRGAKNTQYF.

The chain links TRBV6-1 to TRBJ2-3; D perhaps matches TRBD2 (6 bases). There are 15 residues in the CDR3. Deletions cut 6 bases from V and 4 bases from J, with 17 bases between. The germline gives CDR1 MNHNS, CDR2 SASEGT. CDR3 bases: TGTGCCAGCAGCTTGGGCGGGATTGGTGCAGATACGCAGTATTTT. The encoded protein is CASSLGGIGADTQYF.

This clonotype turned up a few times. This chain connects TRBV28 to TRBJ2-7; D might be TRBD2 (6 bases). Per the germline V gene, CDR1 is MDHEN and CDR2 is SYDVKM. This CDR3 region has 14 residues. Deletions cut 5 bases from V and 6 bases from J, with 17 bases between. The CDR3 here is CASSQTSDGGEQYF. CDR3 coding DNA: TGTGCCAGCAGTCAAACGTCCGACGGGGGCGAGCAGTACTTC.

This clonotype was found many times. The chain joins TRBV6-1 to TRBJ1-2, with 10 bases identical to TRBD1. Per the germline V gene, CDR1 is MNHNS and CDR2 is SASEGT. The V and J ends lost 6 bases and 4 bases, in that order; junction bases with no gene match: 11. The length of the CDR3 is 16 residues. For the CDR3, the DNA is TGTGCCAGCAGCCCGACAGGGGGCGGGACCTTCTATGGCTACACCTTC. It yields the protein CASSPTGGGTFYGYTF.